This paragraph reports one T cell receptor beta chain. Its antigen remains unknown. The table came from immunoSEQ multiplex PCR; TCRdb's copy has only in-frame clones and leaves some out. In the table there are roughly 16,000 clones, less than 90% of which are singletons. The sample originates from a study of OX40 agonist ivuxolimab in advanced cancers. Study-wide background: Three patients, one with hepatocellular carcinoma and two with cutaneous melanoma, achieved partial responses.

Whole-study results and caveats: Mean expanded clone counts were higher in CD8+ than CD4+ T cells.

The origin of this receptor is an adult with an advanced solid tumor such as melanoma, head and neck, liver or kidney cancer. The source material was CD4+ or CD8+ T cells sorted from blood, sampled in a trial of the OX40 agonist ivuxolimab.

The CDR3 DNA is TGTGCCAGTAGTATAGGAATAGGGTACCAAGAGACCCAGTACTTC. It is translated as CASSIGIGYQETQYF. J is TRBJ2-5 and V is TRBV19; D remains ambiguous. The germline V gene encodes CDR1 LNHDA and CDR2 SQIVND (reference sequence). The V gene lost 1 base and the J gene lost 0 bases, with 9 bases spanning the gap. The CDR3 runs to 15 residues.